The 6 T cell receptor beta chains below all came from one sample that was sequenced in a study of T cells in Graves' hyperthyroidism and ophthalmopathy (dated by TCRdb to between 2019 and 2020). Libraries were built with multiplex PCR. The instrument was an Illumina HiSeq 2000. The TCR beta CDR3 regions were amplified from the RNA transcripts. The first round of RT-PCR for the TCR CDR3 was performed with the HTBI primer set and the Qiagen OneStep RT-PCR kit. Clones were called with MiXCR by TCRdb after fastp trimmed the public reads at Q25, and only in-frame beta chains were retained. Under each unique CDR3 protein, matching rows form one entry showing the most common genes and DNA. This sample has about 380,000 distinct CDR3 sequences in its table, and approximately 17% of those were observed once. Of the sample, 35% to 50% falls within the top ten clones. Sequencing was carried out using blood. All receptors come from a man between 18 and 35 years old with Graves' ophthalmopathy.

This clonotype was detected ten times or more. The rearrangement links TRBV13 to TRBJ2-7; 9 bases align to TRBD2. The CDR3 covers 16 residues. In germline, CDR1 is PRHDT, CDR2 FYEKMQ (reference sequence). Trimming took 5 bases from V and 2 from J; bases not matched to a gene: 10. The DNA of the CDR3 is TGTGCCAGCAGCGAGACAGGGACTAGCCGAACCTACGAGCAGTACTTC. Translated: CASSETGTSRTYEQYF.

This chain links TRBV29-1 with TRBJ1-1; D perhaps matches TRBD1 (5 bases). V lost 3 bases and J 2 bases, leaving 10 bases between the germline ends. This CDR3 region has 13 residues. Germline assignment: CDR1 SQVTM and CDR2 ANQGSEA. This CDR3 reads CSVDAGLNTEAFF. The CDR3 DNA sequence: TGCAGCGTTGACGCAGGGCTCAACACTGAAGCTTTCTTT.

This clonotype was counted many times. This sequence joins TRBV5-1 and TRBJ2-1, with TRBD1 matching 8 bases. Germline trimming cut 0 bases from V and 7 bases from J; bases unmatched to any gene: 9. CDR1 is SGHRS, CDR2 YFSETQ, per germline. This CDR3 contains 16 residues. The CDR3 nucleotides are TGCGCCAGCAGCTTGGCGGCAGGGGGCTTGGTGAATGAGCAGTTCTTC. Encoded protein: CASSLAAGGLVNEQFF.

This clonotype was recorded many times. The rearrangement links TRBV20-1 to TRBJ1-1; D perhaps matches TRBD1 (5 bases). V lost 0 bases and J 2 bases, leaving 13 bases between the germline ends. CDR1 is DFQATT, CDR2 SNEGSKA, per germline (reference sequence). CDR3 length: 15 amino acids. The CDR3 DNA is TGCAGTGCTAGAGATGGGGCAGGCTACAACACTGAAGCTTTCTTT. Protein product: CSARDGAGYNTEAFF.

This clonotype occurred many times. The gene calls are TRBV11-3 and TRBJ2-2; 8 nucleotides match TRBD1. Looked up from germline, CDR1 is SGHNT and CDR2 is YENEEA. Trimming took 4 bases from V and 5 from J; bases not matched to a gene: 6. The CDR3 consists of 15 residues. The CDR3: CASSSDRGGTGELFF. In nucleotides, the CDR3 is TGTGCCAGCAGCTCAGACAGGGGCGGGACCGGGGAGCTGTTTTTT.

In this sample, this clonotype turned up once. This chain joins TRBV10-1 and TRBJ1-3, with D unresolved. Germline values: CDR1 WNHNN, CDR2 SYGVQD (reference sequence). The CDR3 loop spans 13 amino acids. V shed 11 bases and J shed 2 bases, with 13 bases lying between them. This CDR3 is CASQAVTGNTIYF. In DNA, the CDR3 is TGCGCCTCCCAGGCTGTAACTGGAAACACCATATATTTT.